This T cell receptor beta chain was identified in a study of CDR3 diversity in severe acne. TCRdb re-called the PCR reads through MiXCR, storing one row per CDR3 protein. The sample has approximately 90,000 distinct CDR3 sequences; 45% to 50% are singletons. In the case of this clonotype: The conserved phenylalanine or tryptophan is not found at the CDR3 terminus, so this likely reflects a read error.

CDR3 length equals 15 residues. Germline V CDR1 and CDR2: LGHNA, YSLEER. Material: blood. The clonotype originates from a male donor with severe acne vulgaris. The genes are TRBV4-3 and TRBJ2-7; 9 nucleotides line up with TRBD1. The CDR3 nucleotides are TGCACCAGCAGCCAAGAGACAGGGGGCTCCTACGAGCAGTACTCC. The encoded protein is CTSSQETGGSYEQYS.